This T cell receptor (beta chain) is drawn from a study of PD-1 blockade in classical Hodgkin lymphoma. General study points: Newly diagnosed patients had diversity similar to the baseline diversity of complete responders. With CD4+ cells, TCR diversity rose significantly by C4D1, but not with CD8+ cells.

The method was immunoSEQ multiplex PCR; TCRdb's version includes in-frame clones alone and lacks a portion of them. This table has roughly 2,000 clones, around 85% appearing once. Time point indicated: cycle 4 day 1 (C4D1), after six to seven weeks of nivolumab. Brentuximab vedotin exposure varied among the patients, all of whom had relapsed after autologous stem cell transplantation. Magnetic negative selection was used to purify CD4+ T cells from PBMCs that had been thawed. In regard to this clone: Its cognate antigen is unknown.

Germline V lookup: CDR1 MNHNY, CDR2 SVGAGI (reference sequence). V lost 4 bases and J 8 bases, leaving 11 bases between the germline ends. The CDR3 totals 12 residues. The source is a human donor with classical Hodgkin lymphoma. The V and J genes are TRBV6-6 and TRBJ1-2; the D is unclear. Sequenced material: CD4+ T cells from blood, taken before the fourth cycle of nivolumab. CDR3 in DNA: TGTGCCAGCAGTTTGGATAACGCCGGCTACACCTTC. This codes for CASSLDNAGYTF.